What follows describes a single T cell receptor beta chain. This table comes from immunoSEQ multiplex PCR, and its TCRdb copy is limited to in-frame clones, with some not included. The sample holds roughly 2.5 million clones, approximately 92% seen once. These data belong to a study of shared clonotypes between healthy human individuals. The germline CDR1 and CDR2 sequences are SGHDT and YYEEEE. V trimming: 4 bases; J trimming: 7 bases; junction bases outside the gene matches: 13. The CDR3 loop spans 15 amino acids. The sequence was collected from a man between 18 and 29 years old in good health. Sequencing was done on a sample of naive CD4+ T cells sorted from blood. The sample's subset: CD45RA+ positively selected. The chain has TRBV5-6 and TRBJ2-7, with 8 bases matching TRBD1. The CDR3 protein is CASSPGDRGATEQYF. The DNA for the CDR3 is TGTGCCAGCAGCCCGGGCGACAGGGGAGCTACGGAGCAGTACTTC.